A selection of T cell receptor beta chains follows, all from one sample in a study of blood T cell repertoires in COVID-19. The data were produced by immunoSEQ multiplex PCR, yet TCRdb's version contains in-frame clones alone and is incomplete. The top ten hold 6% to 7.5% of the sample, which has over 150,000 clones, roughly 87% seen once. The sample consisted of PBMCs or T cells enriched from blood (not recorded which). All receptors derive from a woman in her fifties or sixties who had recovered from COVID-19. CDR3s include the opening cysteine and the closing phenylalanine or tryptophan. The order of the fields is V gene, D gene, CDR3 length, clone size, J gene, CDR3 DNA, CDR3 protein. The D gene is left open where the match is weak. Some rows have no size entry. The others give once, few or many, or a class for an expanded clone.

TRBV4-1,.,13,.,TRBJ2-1,TGCGCCAGCAGCCGGACAGTTTTTAATGAGCAGTTCTTC,CASSRTVFNEQFF
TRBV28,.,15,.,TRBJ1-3,TGTGCCAGCAGCGCGGGACTCCTCTCTGGAAACACCATATATTTT,CASSAGLLSGNTIYF
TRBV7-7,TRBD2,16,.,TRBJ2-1,TGTGCTAGCAGCTTAGCACTAGCGGGAGGGGGCAATGAGCAGTTCTTC,CASSLALAGGGNEQFF
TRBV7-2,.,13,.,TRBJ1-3,TGTGCCAGCGGGACAAGCTCTGGAAACACCATATATTTT,CASGTSSGNTIYF
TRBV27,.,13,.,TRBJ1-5,TGTGCCAGCAGTCAGAGGGAGAATCAGCCCCAGCATTTT,CASSQRENQPQHF
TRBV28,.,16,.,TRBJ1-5,TGTGCCAGCATTAAACCGAAAGATTCCGGGAGCCAGCCCCAGCATTTT,CASIKPKDSGSQPQHF
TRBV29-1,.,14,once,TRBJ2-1,TGCAGCGTTGAAGAAGGCGGTCAGCCCAATGAGCAGTTCTTC,CSVEEGGQPNEQFF
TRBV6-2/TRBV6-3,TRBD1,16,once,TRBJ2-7,TGTGCCAGCACCCCTCCACCGGGACAGGGGAGCTACGAGCAGTACTTC,CASTPPPGQGSYEQYF
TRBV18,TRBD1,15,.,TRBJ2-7,TGTGCCAGCTCACCAGGGTGGACAGGGGCCTACGAGCAGTACTTC,CASSPGWTGAYEQYF
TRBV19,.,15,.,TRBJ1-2,TGTGCCAGTAGTAGAAGCCAGGGTATCGGTGATGGCTACACCTTC,CASSRSQGIGDGYTF
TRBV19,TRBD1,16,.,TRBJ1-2,TGTGCCAGTAGTTTGGGACAGGGGCGCACTAACTATGGCTACACCTTC,CASSLGQGRTNYGYTF
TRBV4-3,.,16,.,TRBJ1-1,TGCGCCAGCAGCCAAGGCCCGGGGGGCGCGGACACTGAAGCTTTCTTT,CASSQGPGGADTEAFF
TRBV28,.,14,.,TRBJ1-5,TGTGCCAGCAGCTTTACAGGGTACAATCAGCCCCAGCATTTT,CASSFTGYNQPQHF
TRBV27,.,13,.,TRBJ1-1,TGTGCCAGCAGGAACGACAGGAACACTGAAGCTTTCTTT,CASRNDRNTEAFF
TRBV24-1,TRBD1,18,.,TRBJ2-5,TGTGCCACCAGTGATTCCCGGGGACAGGCCCCTTTAAGAGAGACCCAGTACTTC,CATSDSRGQAPLRETQYF
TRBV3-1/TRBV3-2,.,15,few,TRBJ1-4,TGTGCCAGCAGCCAAGGAATAGGGGTTAATGAAAAACTGTTTTTT,CASSQGIGVNEKLFF
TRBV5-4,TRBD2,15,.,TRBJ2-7,TGTGCCAGCAGCTCCTTCAGGACTAGCGGGTACGAGCAGTACTTC,CASSSFRTSGYEQYF
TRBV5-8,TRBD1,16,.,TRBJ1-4,TGTGCCAGCAGCATCCACCAAACAGGGGTCGGAGAAAAACTGTTTTTT,CASSIHQTGVGEKLFF
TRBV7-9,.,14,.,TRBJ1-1,TGTGCCAGCTTCCAGGGGCTTCTGAACACTGAAGCTTTCTTT,CASFQGLLNTEAFF
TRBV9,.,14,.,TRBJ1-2,TGTGCCAGCAGCGTAGACTCCGAGGGCTATGGCTACACCTTC,CASSVDSEGYGYTF
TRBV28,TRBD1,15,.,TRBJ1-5,TGTGCCAGCAGGGGGCCGGGACAGGGCAGTCAGCCCCAGCATTTT,CASRGPGQGSQPQHF
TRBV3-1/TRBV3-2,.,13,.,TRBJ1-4,TGTGCCAGCAGCCCACGATTGAGTGAAAAACTGTTTTTT,CASSPRLSEKLFF
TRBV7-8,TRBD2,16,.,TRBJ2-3,TGTGCCAGCAGCCCCGGGACTAGAAATTCCGCAGATACGCAGTATTTT,CASSPGTRNSADTQYF
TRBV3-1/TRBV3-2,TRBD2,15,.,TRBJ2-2,TGTGCCAGCAGCCGGGGACTAGCGGGAGGCGGGGAGCTGTTTTTT,CASSRGLAGGGELFF
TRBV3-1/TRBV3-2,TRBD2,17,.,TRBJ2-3,TGTGCCAGCAGCCATCCTGGACTAGCGGGAGTGGCAGATACGCAGTATTTT,CASSHPGLAGVADTQYF
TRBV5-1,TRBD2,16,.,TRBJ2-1,TGCGCCAGCAGCTTGTCGGGACTAGGGGTTATCGATGAGCAGTTCTTC,CASSLSGLGVIDEQFF
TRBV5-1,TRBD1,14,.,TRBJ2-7,TGCGCCAGCAGCTGGACGGGACAGTCCTACGAGCAGTACTTC,CASSWTGQSYEQYF
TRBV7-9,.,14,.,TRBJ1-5,TGTGCCAGCAGCTCATACGGGGACAATCAGCCCCAGCATTTT,CASSSYGDNQPQHF
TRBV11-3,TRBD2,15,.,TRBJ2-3,TGTGCCAGCAGCGGGGGACTAGCGGGAGGAAATACGCAGTATTTT,CASSGGLAGGNTQYF
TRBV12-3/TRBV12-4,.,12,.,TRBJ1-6,TGTGCCAGCAGTCTGAGCAATTCACCCCTCCACTTT,CASSLSNSPLHF
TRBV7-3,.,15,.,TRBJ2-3,TGTGCCAGCAGCTTATCGGGCGCGGGGCGAAATACGCAGTATTTT,CASSLSGAGRNTQYF
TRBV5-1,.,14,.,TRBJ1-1,TGCGCCAGCGGAAAACAGGGAATAAACACTGAAGCTTTCTTT,CASGKQGINTEAFF
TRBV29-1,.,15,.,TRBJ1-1,TGCAGCGTTGATTATAGGCCAGGGGCTAACACTGAAGCTTTCTTT,CSVDYRPGANTEAFF
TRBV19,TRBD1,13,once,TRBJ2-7,TGTGCCAGTAGTATACGACAGGGCTACGAGCAGTACTTC,CASSIRQGYEQYF
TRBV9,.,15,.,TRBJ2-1,TGTGCCAGCAGCCCCGGGTTCGCCCTAGACAATGAGCAGTTCTTC,CASSPGFALDNEQFF
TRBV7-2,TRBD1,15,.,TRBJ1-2,TGTGCCAGCAGCTTAAAGGCAGGGGGGAGCTATGGCTACACCTTC,CASSLKAGGSYGYTF
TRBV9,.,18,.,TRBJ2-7,TGTGCCAGCAGCCCCCTCCTCAATGGGGCAGGGGCCTACTACGAGCAGTACTTC,CASSPLLNGAGAYYEQYF
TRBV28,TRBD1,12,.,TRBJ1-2,TGTGCCAGCGGCACAGGGGTAAATGGCTACACCTTC,CASGTGVNGYTF
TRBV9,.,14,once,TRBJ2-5,TGTGCCAGCAGCGTAGCAGGGGGGCAAGAGACCCAGTACTTC,CASSVAGGQETQYF
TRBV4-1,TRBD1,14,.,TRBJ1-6,TGCGCCAGCAGTCGGACAGGGCTGGATTCACCCCTCCACTTT,CASSRTGLDSPLHF
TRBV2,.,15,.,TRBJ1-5,TGTGCCAGCAGTCATGACAGTTCCTGGAGTCAGCCCCAGCATTTT,CASSHDSSWSQPQHF
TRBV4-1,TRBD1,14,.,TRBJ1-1,TGCGCCAGCAGCCAAGGACAGGGGGCATCTGAAGCTTTCTTT,CASSQGQGASEAFF
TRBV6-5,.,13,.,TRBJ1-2,TGTGCCAGCAACCGGGGGCCGGGGGGTGGCTACACCTTC,CASNRGPGGGYTF
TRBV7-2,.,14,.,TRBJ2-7,TGTGCCAGCAGCTTACGTGAGGTCTACAGGGAGCAGTACTTC,CASSLREVYREQYF
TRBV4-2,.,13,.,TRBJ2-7,TGTGCCAGCAGCCAAGGACAAAAGGACGAGCAGTACTTC,CASSQGQKDEQYF
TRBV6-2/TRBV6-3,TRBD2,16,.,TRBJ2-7,TGTGCCAGCAGTTACTACGGACTAGCGGTCTCCTACGAGCAGTACTTC,CASSYYGLAVSYEQYF
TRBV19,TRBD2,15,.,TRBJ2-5,TGTGCCAGTAGTATAAGCGGGAGAAAGGAAGAGACCCAGTACTTC,CASSISGRKEETQYF
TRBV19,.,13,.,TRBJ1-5,TGTGCCAGTAGTATTCAGAACAATCAGCCCCAGCATTTT,CASSIQNNQPQHF
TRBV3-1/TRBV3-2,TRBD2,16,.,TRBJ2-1,TGTGCCAGCAGCCGCCATGGGGGGGAGGGCTACAATGAGCAGTTCTTC,CASSRHGGEGYNEQFF
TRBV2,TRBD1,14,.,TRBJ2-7,TGTGCCAGCAGGAGGACAGGGGTGACCTACGAGCAGTACTTC,CASRRTGVTYEQYF
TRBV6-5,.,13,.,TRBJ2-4,TGTGCCAGCAGCGTGGACACTAAAAACATTCAGTACTTC,CASSVDTKNIQYF
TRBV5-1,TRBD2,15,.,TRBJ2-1,TGCGCCAGCAGCTTGATAGCGGGAGAAGTAAATGAGCAGTTCTTC,CASSLIAGEVNEQFF
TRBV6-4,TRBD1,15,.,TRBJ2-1,TGTGCCAGCAGTGCGGGACAGGGATCCAACAATGAGCAGTTCTTC,CASSAGQGSNNEQFF
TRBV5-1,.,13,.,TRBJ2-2,TGCGCCAGCAGCCGCACAGTTCCCGGGGAGCTGTTTTTT,CASSRTVPGELFF
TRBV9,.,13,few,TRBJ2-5,TGTGCCAGCAGCGTCGGTGGGAGAGAGACCCAGTACTTC,CASSVGGRETQYF
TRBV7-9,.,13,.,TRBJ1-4,TGTGCCAGCAGCTTAGCTACAGCAGAAAAACTGTTTTTT,CASSLATAEKLFF
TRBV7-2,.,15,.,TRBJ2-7,TGTGCCAGCAGCTTAGGACTTGGAACAATAAGCGAGCAGTACTTC,CASSLGLGTISEQYF
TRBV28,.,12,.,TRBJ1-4,TGTGCCAGCCGCGGCCCCTTGGAAAAACTGTTTTTT,CASRGPLEKLFF